The rows below give T cell receptor beta chains drawn from one sample of a study of response to subunit inactivated influenza vaccine. Via MiXCR, TCRdb re-called the RT-PCR reads, giving one row per CDR3 protein. The table has over 150,000 distinct CDR3 sequences, around 10% seen once. This material consisted of CD8+ T cells sorted from PBMCs, taken about 23 months after vaccination. Every receptor here comes from a man in his fifties or sixties who received an inactivated influenza vaccine. The CDR3 runs from the conserved cysteine through the conserved F or W. The D gene is left open where the match is weak. The size field is filled for only some rows; it gives once, few, many or a size class.

d_call j_call clone_size v_call cdr3_aa cdr3_nt
TRBD1 TRBJ2-2 few TRBV4-3 CASSPSTGTGNTGELFF TGCGCCAGCAGCCCCTCGACCGGGACAGGGAACACCGGGGAGCTGTTTTTT
NA TRBJ2-7 many TRBV10-3 CAISVSGAQSSYEQYF TGTGCCATCAGTGTTTCAGGAGCTCAAAGCTCCTACGAGCAGTACTTC
TRBD1 TRBJ2-7 NA TRBV20-1 CSARWTGGDAFYEQYF TGCAGTGCCCGATGGACAGGGGGCGACGCTTTCTACGAGCAGTACTTC
NA TRBJ2-7 few TRBV28 CASRGRWGESSYEQYF TGTGCCAGCAGGGGCAGGTGGGGCGAGAGCTCCTACGAGCAGTACTTC
NA TRBJ2-7 many TRBV5-1 CASSPGAGQLYEQYF TGCGCCAGCAGCCCAGGGGCCGGACAGCTCTACGAGCAGTACTTC
TRBD2 TRBJ2-3 few TRBV6-2/TRBV6-3 CASSYGGGTDTQYF TGTGCCAGCAGTTACGGCGGGGGGACAGATACGCAGTATTTT
TRBD2 TRBJ2-1 few TRBV4-3 CASSQESPGLVYNEQFF TGCGCCAGCAGCCAAGAATCACCGGGACTAGTTTATAATGAGCAGTTCTTC
TRBD2 TRBJ2-7 once TRBV20-1 CSAPSTGLAGATRYEQYF TGCAGTGCTCCTTCAACGGGACTAGCGGGTGCAACGAGGTACGAGCAGTACTTC
TRBD1 TRBJ2-7 NA TRBV27 CASSAGTGGFYEQYF TGTGCCAGCAGCGCCGGGACAGGGGGCTTCTACGAGCAGTACTTC
NA TRBJ1-2 NA TRBV27 CASSLSLNYGYTF TGTGCCAGCAGCCTTAGTCTTAACTATGGCTACACCTTC
NA TRBJ2-5 many TRBV3-1 CASSPADRDGETQYF TGTGCCAGCAGCCCAGCCGACCGGGACGGAGAGACCCAGTACTTC
TRBD2 TRBJ2-3 few TRBV11-2 CASSSRLAGAFSTDTQYF TGTGCCAGCAGCTCCCGACTAGCGGGAGCCTTTAGCACAGATACGCAGTATTTT
NA TRBJ1-2 many TRBV9 CASSNSNYGYTF TGTGCCAGCAGCAACTCAAACTATGGCTACACCTTC
TRBD1 TRBJ2-1 few TRBV29-1 CSVPTGNLVNEQFF TGCAGCGTCCCGACAGGGAATTTAGTCAATGAGCAGTTCTTC
NA TRBJ2-5 few TRBV7-6 CASSPMRTAYQETQYF TGTGCCAGCAGCCCCATGAGGACAGCTTACCAAGAGACCCAGTACTTC
TRBD2 TRBJ2-5 NA TRBV11-2 CASSLVLAGGRETQYF TGTGCCAGCAGCTTAGTACTAGCGGGGGGGCGAGAGACCCAGTACTTC
NA TRBJ2-5 NA TRBV7-2 CASSLATWEETQYF TGTGCCAGCAGCTTAGCGACATGGGAAGAGACCCAGTACTTC
NA TRBJ1-2 few TRBV5-6 CASSLEVVDYGYTF TGTGCCAGCAGCTTGGAGGTGGTTGACTATGGCTACACCTTC
NA TRBJ2-5 many TRBV4-3 CASSQDGLAPAGTQYF TGCGCCAGCAGCCAAGATGGTCTAGCCCCCGCCGGGACCCAGTACTTC
TRBD2 TRBJ2-1 few TRBV4-3 CASSRGTSPSYNEQFF TGCGCCAGCAGCCGCGGGACTAGCCCTTCCTACAATGAGCAGTTCTTC
TRBD1 TRBJ2-7 NA TRBV5-1 CASSLEGPGGPPIRDF TGCGCCAGCAGCTTGGAAGGGCCAGGGGGTCCTCCAATTAGGGACTTC
TRBD1 TRBJ1-1 NA TRBV6-5 CASSYSRGGTEAFF TGTGCCAGCAGTTACTCCAGGGGGGGCACTGAAGCTTTCTTT
TRBD2 TRBJ2-3 NA TRBV4-1 CASSGEGGIRTDTQYF TGCGCCAGCAGCGGGGAGGGCGGGATCCGCACAGATACGCAGTATTTT
NA TRBJ2-3 few TRBV11-1 CASSLGLTSTDTQYF TGTGCCAGCAGCTTAGGTCTAACTAGCACAGATACGCAGTATTTT
TRBD1 TRBJ2-7 few TRBV14 CASSYGTGDYEQYF TGTGCCAGCAGCTATGGGACAGGGGACTACGAGCAGTACTTC
NA TRBJ2-5 few TRBV7-9 CASSGSGGLETQYF TGTGCCAGCAGCGGCTCCGGGGGGCTAGAGACCCAGTACTTC
TRBD2 TRBJ2-7 few TRBV19 CASSAGTSGYYEQYF TGTGCCAGTAGCGCCGGGACTAGCGGATACTACGAGCAGTACTTC
NA TRBJ1-1 NA TRBV6-2/TRBV6-3 CASSYLVDTEAFF TGTGCCAGCAGTTACCTTGTAGACACTGAAGCTTTCTTT
TRBD2 TRBJ2-3 NA TRBV4-3 CSSSQEGLAGDLSTDTQYF TGCTCCAGCAGCCAAGAGGGACTAGCGGGGGACCTTAGCACAGATACGCAGTATTTT
NA TRBJ2-7 NA TRBV7-9 CASRGHYEQYF TGTGCCAGCAGAGGCCACTACGAGCAGTACTTC
TRBD1 TRBJ2-2 few TRBV27 CASSLIWDRGQSGELFF TGTGCCAGCAGTTTAATATGGGACAGGGGGCAGTCGGGGGAGCTGTTTTTT
NA TRBJ2-2 NA TRBV20-1 CSARHPTGELFF TGCAGTGCTCGGCACCCCACCGGGGAGCTGTTTTTT
NA TRBJ2-7 few TRBV20-1 CSASQRRSYEQYF TGCAGTGCTAGCCAGCGGAGGTCCTACGAGCAGTACTTC
TRBD1 TRBJ2-5 NA TRBV29-1 CSVRQGVETQYF TGCAGTGTCCGACAGGGGGTTGAGACCCAGTACTTC
NA TRBJ1-5 NA TRBV30 CAWSGRYSNQPQHF TGTGCCTGGAGCGGCCGGTATAGCAATCAGCCCCAGCATTTT
TRBD2 TRBJ2-7 NA TRBV25-1 CASSEYRVAGDYEQYF TGTGCCAGCAGTGAATATAGGGTAGCGGGAGACTACGAGCAGTACTTC
NA TRBJ2-7 NA TRBV20-1 CSARDTTSFEQYF TGCAGTGCTAGAGACACGACTAGTTTCGAGCAGTACTTC
TRBD1 TRBJ1-5 NA TRBV4-2 CASSQGQGRQPQHF TGTGCCAGCAGCCAAGGACAGGGGCGTCAGCCCCAGCATTTT
TRBD1 TRBJ1-1 few TRBV7-6 CASSLDRGDTEAFF TGTGCCAGCAGTTTAGACAGGGGCGACACTGAAGCTTTCTTT
TRBD2 TRBJ2-7 NA TRBV19 CASSTLTSGSLYEQYF TGTGCCAGTAGTACCCTTACTAGCGGGAGTCTCTACGAGCAGTACTTC
TRBD1 TRBJ1-2 NA TRBV10-2 CASSEWDRGDGYTF TGCGCCAGCAGTGAGTGGGACAGGGGTGACGGCTACACCTTC
NA TRBJ2-7 NA TRBV4-3 CASSLSRTVAYEQYF TGCGCCAGCAGCCTATCCCGGACTGTCGCCTACGAGCAGTACTTC
TRBD2 TRBJ2-1 few TRBV7-9 CASSPFDGRYNEQFF TGTGCCAGCAGCCCGTTCGACGGGAGGTACAATGAGCAGTTCTTC
TRBD2 TRBJ2-3 NA TRBV6-2/TRBV6-3 CASSYSTSGSSLTSSTDTQYF TGTGCCAGCAGTTACTCGACTAGCGGGAGCTCCTTAACCTCTAGCACAGATACGCAGTATTTT
TRBD2 TRBJ2-3 many TRBV20-1 CSARDGRGTDTQYF TGCAGTGCTAGAGACGGGAGGGGGACAGATACGCAGTATTTT
NA TRBJ1-1 few TRBV28 CASSLGQMNTEAFF TGTGCCAGCAGTTTAGGACAGATGAACACTGAAGCTTTCTTT
NA TRBJ2-5 NA TRBV10-2 CASSDLTTTQETQYF TGCGCCAGCAGTGACCTAACGACAACCCAAGAGACCCAGTACTTC
NA TRBJ1-1 NA TRBV6-1 CASRLGMNTEAFF TGTGCCAGCAGACTGGGTATGAACACTGAAGCTTTCTTT
NA TRBJ2-7 few TRBV7-9 CASSPGFDSEQYF TGTGCCAGCAGCCCCGGTTTCGATAGCGAGCAGTACTTC
TRBD2 TRBJ2-1 NA TRBV5-8 CASSLAGGFSNEQFF TGTGCCAGCAGCTTAGCGGGAGGATTCTCCAATGAGCAGTTCTTC
NA TRBJ1-1 few TRBV4-3 CASSQDLGRGAEAFF TGCGCCAGCAGCCAAGATCTGGGCCGAGGCGCTGAAGCTTTCTTT
TRBD2 TRBJ2-7 many TRBV28 CASSLSPLAGGFYEQYF TGTGCCAGCAGTTTATCCCCTTTAGCGGGGGGATTCTACGAGCAGTACTTC
NA TRBJ1-1 few TRBV14 CASSQDRGLGTEAFF TGTGCCAGCAGCCAAGACAGGGGTTTGGGAACTGAAGCTTTCTTT
NA TRBJ2-2 few TRBV20-1 CSPRDIRTEPNTGELFF TGCAGCCCTAGAGATATAAGGACAGAGCCCAACACCGGGGAGCTGTTTTTT
TRBD2 TRBJ2-1 NA TRBV28 CASSSTPSGGFYEQFF TGTGCCAGCAGTTCGACCCCCAGCGGGGGGTTCTATGAGCAGTTCTTC
TRBD2 TRBJ2-1 many TRBV5-1 CASSKDSGKTYNEQFF TGCGCCAGCAGCAAGGATAGCGGGAAGACCTACAATGAGCAGTTCTTC
NA TRBJ2-7 few TRBV15 CATSRDLSSYEQYF TGTGCCACCAGCAGAGATTTGAGCTCCTACGAGCAGTACTTC
NA TRBJ2-7 NA TRBV28 CASREPAYEQYF TGTGCCAGCAGGGAGCCTGCCTACGAGCAGTACTTC
NA TRBJ2-7 few TRBV7-6 CASSFGAGFNYEQYF TGTGCCAGCAGCTTCGGGGCGGGCTTTAACTACGAGCAGTACTTC